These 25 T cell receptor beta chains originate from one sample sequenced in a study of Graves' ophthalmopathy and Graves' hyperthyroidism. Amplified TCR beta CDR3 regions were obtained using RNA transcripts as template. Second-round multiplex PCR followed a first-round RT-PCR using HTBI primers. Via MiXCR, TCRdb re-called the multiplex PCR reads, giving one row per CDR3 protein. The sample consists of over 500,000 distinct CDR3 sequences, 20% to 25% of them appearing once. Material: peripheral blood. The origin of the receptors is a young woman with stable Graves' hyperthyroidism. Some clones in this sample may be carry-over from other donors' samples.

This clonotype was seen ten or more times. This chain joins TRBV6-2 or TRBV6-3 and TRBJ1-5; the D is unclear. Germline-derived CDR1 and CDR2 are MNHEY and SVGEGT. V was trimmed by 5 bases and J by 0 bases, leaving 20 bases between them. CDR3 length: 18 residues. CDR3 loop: CASSRMHDRATSNQPQHF. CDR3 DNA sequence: TGTGCCAGCAGTCGCATGCATGATAGGGCGACTAGCAATCAGCCCCAGCATTTT.

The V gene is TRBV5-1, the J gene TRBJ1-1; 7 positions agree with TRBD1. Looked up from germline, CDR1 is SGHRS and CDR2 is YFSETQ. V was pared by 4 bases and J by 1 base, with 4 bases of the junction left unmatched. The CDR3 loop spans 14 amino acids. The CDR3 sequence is CASSGGQANTEAFF. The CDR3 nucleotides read TGCGCCAGCAGCGGCGGACAGGCGAACACTGAAGCTTTCTTT.

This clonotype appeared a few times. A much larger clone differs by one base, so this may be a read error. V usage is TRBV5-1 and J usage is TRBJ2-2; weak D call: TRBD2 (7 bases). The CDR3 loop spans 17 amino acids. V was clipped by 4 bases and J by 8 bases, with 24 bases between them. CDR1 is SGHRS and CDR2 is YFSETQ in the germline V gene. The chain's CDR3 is CASSKGGGPPQAGELFF. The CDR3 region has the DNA TGCGCCAGCAGCAAAGGGGGGGGCCCACCCCAAGCGGGGGAGCTGTTTTTT.

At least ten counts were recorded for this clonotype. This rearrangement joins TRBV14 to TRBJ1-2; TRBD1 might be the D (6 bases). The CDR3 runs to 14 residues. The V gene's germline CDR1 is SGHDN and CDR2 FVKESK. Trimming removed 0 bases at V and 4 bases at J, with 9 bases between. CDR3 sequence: CASSQERTAYGYTF. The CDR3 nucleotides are TGTGCCAGCAGCCAAGAAAGGACAGCCTATGGCTACACCTTC.

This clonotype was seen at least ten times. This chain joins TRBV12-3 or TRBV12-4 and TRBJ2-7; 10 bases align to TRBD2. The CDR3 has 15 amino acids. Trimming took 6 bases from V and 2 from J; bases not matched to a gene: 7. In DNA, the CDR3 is TGTGCCAGCAGCCTTAGCGGGGGGTATACCTACGAGCAGTACTTC. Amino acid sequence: CASSLSGGYTYEQYF.

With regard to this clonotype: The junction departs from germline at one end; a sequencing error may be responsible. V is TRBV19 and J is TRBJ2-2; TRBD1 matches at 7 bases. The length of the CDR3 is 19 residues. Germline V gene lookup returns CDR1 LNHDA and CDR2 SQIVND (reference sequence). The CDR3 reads CASRQRRGSGGTNTGELCF. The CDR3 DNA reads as TGTGCCAGTCGACAACGGCGCGGGTCAGGGGGAACGAACACCGGGGAGCTGTGTTTT.

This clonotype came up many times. For the CDR3, the DNA is TGTGCCAGTAGTATACTGGGACAGAGACGTTATAGCAATCAGCCCCAGCATTTT. Its protein product is CASSILGQRRYSNQPQHF. J is TRBJ1-5 and V is TRBV19; 7 bases align to TRBD1. V lost 2 bases and J lost 0; bases outside the gene matches: 10. The V gene's germline CDR1 is LNHDA and CDR2 SQIVND (reference sequence). This CDR3 is built from 18 residues. Full variable domain (remainder filled in from reference TRBV19 and TRBJ1-5): DGGITQSPKYLFRKEGQNVTLSCEQNLNHDAMYWYRQDPGQGLRLIYYSQIVNDFQKGDIAEGYSVSREKKESFPLTVTSAQKNPTAFYLCASSILGQRRYSNQPQHFGDGTRLSIL.

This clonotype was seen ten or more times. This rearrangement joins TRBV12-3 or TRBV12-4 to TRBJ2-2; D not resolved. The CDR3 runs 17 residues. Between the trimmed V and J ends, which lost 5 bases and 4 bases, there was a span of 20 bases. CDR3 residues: CASSTTSLGSSTGELFF. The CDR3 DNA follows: TGTGCCAGCAGTACTACCTCCCTGGGGTCGAGCACCGGGGAGCTGTTTTTT.

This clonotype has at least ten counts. CDR3 region: CSVGGGALNTEAFF. The CDR3 coding sequence is TGCAGCGTTGGAGGGGGGGCCTTGAACACTGAAGCTTTCTTT. The gene calls are TRBV29-1 and TRBJ1-1; maybe TRBD1 (6 bases). Per germline, CDR1 SQVTM and CDR2 ANQGSEA. The CDR3 has 14 amino acids. Trimming cost V 4 bases and J 0 bases, with 12 bases left between them.

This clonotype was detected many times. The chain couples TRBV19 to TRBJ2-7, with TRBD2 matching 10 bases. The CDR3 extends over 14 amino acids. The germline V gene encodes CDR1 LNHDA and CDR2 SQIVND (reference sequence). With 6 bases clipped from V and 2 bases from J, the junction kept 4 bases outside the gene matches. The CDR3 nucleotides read TGTGCCAGTAGCAAGCGGGAGGGACCCTACGAGCAGTACTTC. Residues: CASSKREGPYEQYF.

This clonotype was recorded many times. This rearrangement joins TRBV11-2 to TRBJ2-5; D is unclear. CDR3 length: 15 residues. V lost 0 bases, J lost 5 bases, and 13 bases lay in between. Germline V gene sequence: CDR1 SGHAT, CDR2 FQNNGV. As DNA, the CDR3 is TGTGCCAGCAGCTTAGATCGGACCCTCCGGGAGACCCAGTACTTC. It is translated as CASSLDRTLRETQYF.

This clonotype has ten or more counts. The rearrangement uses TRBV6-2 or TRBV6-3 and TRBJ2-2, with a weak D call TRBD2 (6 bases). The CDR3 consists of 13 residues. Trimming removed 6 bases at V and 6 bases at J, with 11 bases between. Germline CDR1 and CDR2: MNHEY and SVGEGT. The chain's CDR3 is CASSRGEAGELFF. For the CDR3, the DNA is TGTGCCAGCAGCCGCGGGGAGGCCGGGGAGCTGTTTTTT.

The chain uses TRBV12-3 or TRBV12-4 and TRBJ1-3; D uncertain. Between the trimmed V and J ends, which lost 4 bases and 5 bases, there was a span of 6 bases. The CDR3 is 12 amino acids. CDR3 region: CASSSGRNTIYF. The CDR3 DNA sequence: TGTGCCAGCAGTTCAGGAAGAAACACCATATATTTT.

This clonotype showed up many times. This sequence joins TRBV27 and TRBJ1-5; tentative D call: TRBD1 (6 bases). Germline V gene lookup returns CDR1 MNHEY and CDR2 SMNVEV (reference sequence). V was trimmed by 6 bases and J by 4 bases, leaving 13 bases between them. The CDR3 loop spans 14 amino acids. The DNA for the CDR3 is TGTGCCAGCAGACCCGGACAGATTAATCAGCCCCAGCATTTT. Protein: CASRPGQINQPQHF.

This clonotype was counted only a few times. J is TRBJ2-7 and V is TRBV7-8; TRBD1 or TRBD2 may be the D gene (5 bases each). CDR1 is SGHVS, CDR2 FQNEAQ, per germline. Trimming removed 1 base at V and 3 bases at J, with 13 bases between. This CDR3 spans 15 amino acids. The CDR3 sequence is CASSLGVGENYEQYF. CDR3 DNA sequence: TGTGCCAGCAGCTTAGGGGTGGGGGAGAACTACGAGCAGTACTTC.

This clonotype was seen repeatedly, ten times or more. The DNA of the CDR3 is TGCGCCAGCAGCCTGGACGACCCAAGGACTGAAGCTTTCTTT. Protein: CASSLDDPRTEAFF. V and J are TRBV5-1 and TRBJ1-1; D not certain. The germline V gene encodes CDR1 SGHRS and CDR2 YFSETQ. Trimming pared 4 bases from V and 5 bases from J, leaving 15 bases between. There are 14 residues in the CDR3.

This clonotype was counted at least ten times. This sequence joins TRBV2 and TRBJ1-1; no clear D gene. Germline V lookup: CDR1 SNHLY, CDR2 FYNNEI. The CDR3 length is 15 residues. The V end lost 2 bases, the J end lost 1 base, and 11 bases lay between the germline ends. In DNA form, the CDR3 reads TGTGCCAGCAGTGAACTCGAAGTCGGGAACACTGAAGCTTTCTTT. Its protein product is CASSELEVGNTEAFF.

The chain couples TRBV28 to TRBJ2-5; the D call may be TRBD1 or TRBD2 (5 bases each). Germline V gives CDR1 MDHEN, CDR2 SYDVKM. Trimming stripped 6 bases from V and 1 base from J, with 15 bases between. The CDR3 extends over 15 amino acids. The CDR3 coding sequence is TGTGCCAGCAGGTCTTGGGGACCGCCCCAAGAGACCCAGTACTTC. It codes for CASRSWGPPQETQYF.

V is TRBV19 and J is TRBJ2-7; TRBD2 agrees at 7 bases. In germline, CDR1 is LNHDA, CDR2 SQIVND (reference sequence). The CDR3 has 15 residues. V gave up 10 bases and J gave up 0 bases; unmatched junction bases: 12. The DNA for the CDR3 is TGTGCCACCTCTTTTGCGGGAGTGAGCTCCTACGAGCAGTACTTC. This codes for CATSFAGVSSYEQYF.

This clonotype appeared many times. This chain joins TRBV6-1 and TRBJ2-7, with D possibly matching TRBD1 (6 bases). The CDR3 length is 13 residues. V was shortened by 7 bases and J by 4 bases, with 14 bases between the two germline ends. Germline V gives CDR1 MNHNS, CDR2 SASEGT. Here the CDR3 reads CASTRGPEYEQYF. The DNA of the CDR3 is TGTGCCAGCACCAGGGGACCGGAGTACGAGCAGTACTTC.

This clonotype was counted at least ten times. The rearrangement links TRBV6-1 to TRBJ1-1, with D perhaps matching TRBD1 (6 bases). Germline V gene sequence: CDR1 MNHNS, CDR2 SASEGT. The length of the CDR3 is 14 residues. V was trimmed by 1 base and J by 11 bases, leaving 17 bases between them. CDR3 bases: TGTGCCAGCAGTGAAGGACAGGTACGAGCTGGCGCTTTCTTT. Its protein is CASSEGQVRAGAFF.

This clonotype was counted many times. The CDR3 sequence is CASSQATGGQSEQYF. As DNA, the CDR3 is TGCGCCAGCAGCCAAGCTACAGGGGGCCAATCCGAGCAGTACTTC. This rearrangement joins TRBV4-1 to TRBJ2-7; 9 bases align to TRBD1. The CDR3 extends over 15 amino acids. Looked up from germline, CDR1 is MGHRA and CDR2 is YSYEKL. V shed 1 base, J shed 6 bases, and the junction held 7 bases outside the gene matches.

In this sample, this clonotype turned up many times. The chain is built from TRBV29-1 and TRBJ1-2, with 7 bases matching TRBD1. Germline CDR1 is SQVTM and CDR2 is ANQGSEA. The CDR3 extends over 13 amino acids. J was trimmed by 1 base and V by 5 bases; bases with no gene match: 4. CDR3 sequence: CSVSRGDNYGYTF. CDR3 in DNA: TGCAGCGTTTCCAGGGGGGATAACTATGGCTACACCTTC.

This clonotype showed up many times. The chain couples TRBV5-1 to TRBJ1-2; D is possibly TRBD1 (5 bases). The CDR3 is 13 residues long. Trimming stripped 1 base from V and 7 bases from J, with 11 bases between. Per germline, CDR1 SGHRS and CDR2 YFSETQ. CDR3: CASSLRQGFGYTF. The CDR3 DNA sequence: TGCGCCAGCAGCTTGCGGCAGGGATTTGGCTACACCTTC.

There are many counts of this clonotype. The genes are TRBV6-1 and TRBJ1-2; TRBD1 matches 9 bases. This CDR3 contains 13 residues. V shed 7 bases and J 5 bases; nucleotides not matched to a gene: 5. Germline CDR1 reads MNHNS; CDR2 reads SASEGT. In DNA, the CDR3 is TGTGCCAGCATGAGGGACAGGGCATATGGCTACACCTTC. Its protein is CASMRDRAYGYTF.